This is a list of T cell receptor beta chains from one sample in a study of beta chain features in type 1 diabetes. The table came from immunoSEQ multiplex PCR; TCRdb's copy has only in-frame clones and leaves some out. The sample has fewer than 650,000 clones; less than 20% are singletons. The specimen was naive CD4+ T cells from blood. The receptors shown here come from a man in his late teens or twenties in good health. The CDR3 runs from the conserved cysteine through the conserved F or W. A D gene is named only where the DNA matches it firmly. Rows may omit the clone size; those that give it use once, few, many or a size class.

j_call d_call clone_size v_call cdr3_aa cdr3_nt
TRBJ2-7 . few TRBV25-1 CASSEHSYEQYF TGTGCCAGCAGTGAACACTCCTACGAGCAGTACTTC
TRBJ2-7 . many TRBV10-3 CAISEHYEQYF TGTGCCATCAGTGAGCACTACGAGCAGTACTTC
TRBJ1-1 . . TRBV4-2 CASSQDRGRNTEAFF TGTGCCAGCAGCCAAGATCGGGGAAGGAACACTGAAGCTTTCTTT
TRBJ2-1 . few TRBV10-3 CAIRGPYNEQFF TGTGCCATCAGGGGGCCTTACAATGAGCAGTTCTTC
TRBJ2-5 . few TRBV6-5 CASRAPQGNQETQYF TGTGCCAGCAGGGCCCCTCAGGGGAATCAAGAGACCCAGTACTTC
TRBJ2-3 . few TRBV28 CASSLRDTQYF TGTGCCAGCAGTTTACGGGATACGCAGTATTTT
TRBJ2-1 TRBD2 . TRBV28 CASSLVSGRGREQFF TGTGCCAGCAGTTTAGTTAGCGGGAGGGGGCGTGAGCAGTTCTTC
TRBJ2-2 TRBD1 . TRBV27 CASSFDRVNTGELFF TGTGCCAGCAGTTTTGACAGGGTTAACACCGGGGAGCTGTTTTTT
TRBJ2-3 . . TRBV5-4 CASTPGRATDTQYF TGTGCCAGCACCCCGGGCAGGGCCACAGATACGCAGTATTTT
TRBJ1-4 . few TRBV28 CASSGYLLFF TGTGCCAGCAGTGGTTATCTACTGTTTTTT
TRBJ2-7 . . TRBV19 CASSITRPNYEQYF TGTGCCAGTAGTATAACCAGGCCTAACTACGAGCAGTACTTC
TRBJ1-4 TRBD1 few TRBV7-9 CASSKGAIGEKLFF TGTGCCAGCAGTAAGGGGGCTATCGGAGAAAAACTGTTTTTT
TRBJ2-1 TRBD2 few TRBV4-3 CASSQDRGGSYNEQFF TGCGCCAGCAGCCAAGATCGCGGGGGCTCCTACAATGAGCAGTTCTTC
TRBJ2-7 TRBD1 few TRBV7-9 CASSLGPNRGSYEQYF TGTGCCAGCAGCTTAGGCCCAAACAGGGGGTCCTACGAGCAGTACTTC
TRBJ2-1 . few TRBV5-4 CASSPYTSLPVGEQFF TGTGCCAGCAGTCCATATACTAGTCTACCCGTGGGTGAGCAGTTCTTC
TRBJ2-3 TRBD2 few TRBV7-2 CASSLKFERGNTDTQYF TGTGCCAGCAGCTTAAAATTTGAGCGGGGGAACACAGATACGCAGTATTTT
TRBJ1-5 TRBD1 . TRBV2 CASNGRDREHQPQHF TGTGCCAGCAATGGCCGGGACAGGGAACATCAGCCCCAGCATTTT
TRBJ2-6 . . TRBV18 CASSPRGSSGANVLTF TGTGCCAGCTCACCAAGGGGTAGCTCTGGGGCCAACGTCCTGACTTTC
TRBJ2-1 TRBD1 many TRBV19 CASSGTGKRGQFF TGTGCCAGTAGTGGGACAGGGAAACGTGGTCAGTTCTTC
TRBJ1-1 TRBD1 . TRBV30 CAWPTGWGTEAFF TGTGCCTGGCCGACAGGGTGGGGGACTGAAGCTTTCTTT
TRBJ1-3 TRBD1 few TRBV7-9 CASSRTGSGNTIYF TGTGCCAGCAGCCGGACAGGCTCTGGAAACACCATATATTTT
TRBJ1-2 . . TRBV30 CAWSVLGRSYGYTF TGTGCCTGGAGTGTTTTGGGGCGGTCCTATGGCTACACCTTC
TRBJ1-4 TRBD1 few TRBV11-2 CASSHQTGGLISNEKLFF TGTGCCAGCAGCCACCAGACAGGGGGCTTAATTTCTAATGAAAAACTGTTTTTT
TRBJ2-3 . few TRBV29-1 CSVVRAGTDTQYF TGCAGCGTTGTCAGGGCTGGCACAGATACGCAGTATTTT
TRBJ2-3 TRBD2 few TRBV6-1 CASSEPFFAGGPGTDTQYF TGTGCCAGCAGTGAACCCTTCTTCGCGGGAGGGCCGGGCACAGATACGCAGTATTTT
TRBJ2-6 . few TRBV2 CASSRPAFTSAAGANVLTF TGTGCCAGCAGCCGCCCCGCTTTTACATCGGCCGCCGGGGCCAACGTCCTGACTTTC
TRBJ1-1 . . TRBV27 CASSWTENTEAFF TGTGCCAGCAGTTGGACCGAGAACACTGAAGCTTTCTTT
TRBJ2-1 TRBD1 . TRBV12-5 CASAQRQGLSYNEQFF TGTGCTAGTGCCCAAAGACAGGGCCTTTCCTACAATGAGCAGTTCTTC
TRBJ2-5 . few TRBV7-9 CASSSPIANQETQYF TGTGCCAGCAGTTCCCCGATTGCCAACCAAGAGACCCAGTACTTC
TRBJ2-6 . few TRBV27 CASSSPGLVAGANVLTF TGTGCCAGCAGTTCTCCGGGACTTGTAGCTGGGGCCAACGTCCTGACTTTC
TRBJ1-5 . few TRBV4-3 CASSQDGRGSNQPQHF TGCGCCAGCAGCCAAGATGGACGGGGTAGCAATCAGCCCCAGCATTTT
TRBJ2-7 TRBD2 . TRBV10-3 CAIRRYGTSGSVAVSYEQYF TGTGCCATCAGACGTTACGGGACTAGCGGGAGCGTCGCAGTTTCCTACGAGCAGTACTTC
TRBJ2-5 . few TRBV29-1 CSVDGQTQETQYF TGCAGCGTTGACGGACAGACGCAAGAGACCCAGTACTTC